This T cell receptor beta chain emerged from a study of cytomegalovirus exposure and HLA in healthy donors. The repertoire was sequenced with immunoSEQ multiplex PCR; TCRdb's copy has only in-frame clones and lacks some. The sample shows 110,000 to 150,000 clones, about 90% of them seen only once. This clone appeared a few times. The source is a woman younger than 45 in good health and CMV-seropositive. Material for sequencing was PBMCs.

The CDR3 bases are TGTGCCAGCAGCCTACAGTTCTACAATGAGCAGTTCTTC. The encoded protein is CASSLQFYNEQFF. The chain recombines TRBV9 with TRBJ2-1; D is uncertain. Germline CDR1 reads SGDLS; CDR2 reads YYNGEE. Trimming left V 4 bases short and J 3 bases short, with 8 bases between. This CDR3 has 13 amino acids.